This T cell receptor beta chain was sequenced for a study of blood T cell repertoires in COVID-19. Study-level background: Collection of acute and convalescent COVID-19 samples took place in the United States, Italy and Spain. PBMCs, B-cell-depleted T cells, or T cells were the source of the cDNA or gDNA that made up the material.

Authors' methods: Counts of nucleated cells, estimated from reference gene primer amplification, were obtained. Sequenced by immunoSEQ multiplex PCR; TCRdb stores in-frame clones only, minus some. The V and J calls and clone size come from that table; D and trimming were worked out from the DNA. The repertoire holds about 170,000 clones, approximately 85% seen once, with roughly 1.1% in the top ten. V dropped 6 bases and J dropped 0 bases, with 12 bases sitting between them. Germline CDR1 and CDR2: SNHLY and FYNNEI. The CDR3 consists of 15 residues. This chain links TRBV2 with TRBJ2-1; D perhaps matches TRBD1 (6 bases). The clonotype comes from a man in his fifties or sixties who had recovered from COVID-19. The sample was peripheral blood. The CDR3 DNA is TGTGCCAGCAGCTTAGACAGGAGCTCCTACAATGAGCAGTTCTTC. Translation: CASSLDRSSYNEQFF.